These 20 T cell receptor beta chains were sequenced from one sample in a study of sequential checkpoint blockade in melanoma (dated by TCRdb to between 2017 and 2020). The library was produced with the immunoSEQ multiplex PCR assay. TCRdb holds this immuneACCESS table with in-frame rearrangements only. Some clones are missing; in checked studies, unresolved V genes explain under half, and the rest has no known cause. This sample is represented by around 5,200 clones; less than 20% of them were singletons. The biggest ten clones account for around 18% of the sample. In the paper's terms, the treatment or condition label means: randomized to nivolumab then ipilimumab (arm A) or the reverse (arm B). The material sequenced was tumor tissue (inferred from file names), taken from a patient given nivolumab and ipilimumab in sequence. The receptors were sampled from a human donor with melanoma.

This clone was counted a few times. The gene calls are TRBV19 and TRBJ2-4; D is perhaps TRBD1 or TRBD2 (6 bases each). The ends were cut back, 1 base at V and 1 base at J, with 8 bases in the middle. Germline V gene data show CDR1 as LNHDA and CDR2 as SQIVND (reference sequence). CDR3 size: 15 residues. The chain's CDR3 is CASSIGGAAKNIQYF. The CDR3 DNA reads as TGTGCCAGTAGTATAGGGGGGGCGGCCAAAAACATTCAGTACTTC.

This clone was counted many times. The rearrangement uses TRBV6-8 and TRBJ2-1; 11 bases match TRBD2. The germline CDR1 and CDR2 sequences are MNHGY and SAAAGT. CDR3 length: 16 amino acids. The junction had 8 bases not matched to a gene; V was cut back by 7 bases and J by 3 bases. This CDR3 is CASKPLGLAGYNEQFF. In DNA, the CDR3 is TGTGCCAGCAAGCCTCTTGGACTAGCGGGCTACAATGAGCAGTTCTTC.

This clone was recorded at least ten times. The chain couples TRBV23-1 to TRBJ2-7, with D maybe TRBD2 (5 bases). TRBV23-1 is an open reading frame, and its role is uncertain. Trimming stripped 6 bases from V and 12 bases from J, with 21 bases between. This CDR3 contains 13 residues. The CDR3 bases are TGCGCCAGCAGCCCCCTACTGGGCGGGTCTTGGTACTTC. Encoded protein: CASSPLLGGSWYF.

This clone was counted between two and nine times. The chain is built from TRBV9 and TRBJ2-5; D not resolved. CDR1 SGDLS and CDR2 YYNGEE come from the germline V gene. V lost 0 bases and J lost 2, with 11 bases in between. The CDR3 is 15 residues long. This CDR3 reads CASSVGFQEQETQYF. CDR3 DNA sequence: TGTGCCAGCAGCGTAGGCTTCCAGGAACAAGAGACCCAGTACTTC. Drawing the rest from reference TRBV9 and TRBJ2-5, the complete variable domain is DSGVTQTPKHLITATGQRVTLRCSPRSGDLSVYWYQQSLDQGLQFLIQYYNGEERAKGNILERFSAQQFPDLHSELNLSSLELGDSALYFCASSVGFQEQETQYFGPGTRLLVL.

The rearrangement uses TRBV5-1 and TRBJ1-5; 7 nucleotides line up with TRBD1. CDR1 is SGHRS, CDR2 YFSETQ, per germline. The CDR3 extends over 16 amino acids. The V segment lost 2 bases and the J segment 4 bases; nucleotides outside the gene matches: 9. DNA of the CDR3: TGCGCCAGCAGCTTTTTACCGGGACAGCTTAATCAGCCCCAGCATTTT. Translating it yields CASSFLPGQLNQPQHF.

In its sample, this clone ranks as medium-sized. The chain links TRBV6-8 to TRBJ2-2; D not resolved. This CDR3 comprises 13 residues. V was shortened by 6 bases and J by 7 bases, with 12 bases between the two germline ends. Per germline, CDR1 MNHGY and CDR2 SAAAGT. Here the CDR3 reads CASSYDTGGELFF. CDR3 nucleotides: TGTGCCAGCAGCTATGACACGGGCGGGGAGCTGTTTTTT.

This chain links TRBV28 with TRBJ1-4; 7 bases align to TRBD1. The length of the CDR3 is 15 residues. Per germline, CDR1 MDHEN and CDR2 SYDVKM. The V and J ends lost 5 bases and 8 bases, in that order; junction bases with no gene match: 11. The CDR3 bases are TGTGCCAGCAGTCCCTCGACAGGGCGGCAGGAAAAACTGTTTTTT. It translates to CASSPSTGRQEKLFF. Filled out from reference TRBV28 and TRBJ1-4, the complete variable domain reads DVKVTQSSRYLVKRTGEKVFLECVQDMDHENMFWYRQDPGLGLRLIYFSYDVKMKEKGDIPEGYSVSREKKERFSLILESASTNQTSMYLCASSPSTGRQEKLFFGSGTQLSVL.

This clone has a handful of counts. The V gene is TRBV29-1, the J gene TRBJ1-5; 7 nucleotides match TRBD1. The V gene's germline CDR1 is SQVTM and CDR2 ANQGSEA. V gave up 7 bases and J gave up 5 bases; unmatched junction bases: 11. There are 14 residues in the CDR3. The CDR3 spells CSAKTGAGDQPQHF. The CDR3, as DNA: TGCAGCGCCAAAACAGGGGCCGGGGATCAGCCCCAGCATTTT.

The V gene is TRBV5-1, the J gene TRBJ2-1; D is unclear. This CDR3 region has 14 residues. The V and J ends lost 1 base and 5 bases respectively, with 10 bases between them. Germline V gene sequence: CDR1 SGHRS, CDR2 YFSETQ. The CDR3 nucleotides are TGCGCCAGCAGCTTGTTCACCTCGGACAATGAGCAGTTCTTC. It encodes CASSLFTSDNEQFF.

This clone was detected a few times. The CDR3 here is CASSLGGEGHGVTQYF. CDR3 nucleotides: TGCGCCAGCAGCTTGGGGGGCGAGGGTCATGGGGTGACCCAGTACTTC. The V and J genes are TRBV5-1 and TRBJ2-5; D is possibly TRBD1 or TRBD2 (5 bases each). Germline loops: CDR1 SGHRS, CDR2 YFSETQ. Trimming left V 0 bases short and J 7 bases short, with 19 bases between. The CDR3 runs to 16 residues.

There are a few counts of this clone. The chain is built from TRBV28 and TRBJ2-3, with 14 bases fitting TRBD2. V gave up 3 bases and J gave up 5 bases; unmatched junction bases: 13. This CDR3 has 19 amino acids. The germline gives CDR1 MDHEN, CDR2 SYDVKM. The CDR3 reads CASSLSPVGLAGGRDTQYF. DNA of the CDR3: TGTGCCAGCAGTTTGTCCCCTGTAGGACTAGCGGGGGGCAGAGATACGCAGTATTTT.

The chain has TRBV9 and TRBJ1-6; D not resolved. CDR1 is SGDLS and CDR2 is YYNGEE in the germline V gene. There are 15 residues in the CDR3. V was pared by 5 bases and J by 6 bases, with 15 bases between. CDR3 region: CASSVEGLGNSPLHF. The DNA for the CDR3 is TGTGCCAGCAGTGTGGAGGGCTTAGGTAATTCACCCCTCCACTTT.

The chain carries TRBV6-8 and TRBJ1-3; D uncertain. The CDR3 is 15 residues long. In germline, CDR1 is MNHGY, CDR2 SAAAGT. Trimming took 2 bases from V and 0 from J, leaving 8 bases between them. The CDR3 DNA sequence: TGTGCCAGCAGTTACGACTCGAGCTCTGGAAACACCATATATTTT. It codes for CASSYDSSSGNTIYF.

This clone is categorized as medium-sized. CDR3 sequence reads: CASSVWDTDTQYF. The CDR3 nucleotides read TGTGCCAGCAGCGTATGGGACACAGATACGCAGTATTTT. This sequence joins TRBV9 and TRBJ2-3, with D unclear. With 1 base removed from V and 2 bases from J, the gap between germline ends came to 5 bases. Germline V gene lookup returns CDR1 SGDLS and CDR2 YYNGEE. This CDR3 region has 13 residues. The full variable domain, its missing parts supplied by reference TRBV9 and TRBJ2-3, is DSGVTQTPKHLITATGQRVTLRCSPRSGDLSVYWYQQSLDQGLQFLIQYYNGEERAKGNILERFSAQQFPDLHSELNLSSLELGDSALYFCASSVWDTDTQYFGPGTRLTVL.

The chain is built from TRBV19 and TRBJ2-3, with a possible D match to TRBD1 (5 bases). CDR3 length: 14 residues. Trimming took 6 bases from V and 4 from J, leaving 14 bases between them. Germline V lookup: CDR1 LNHDA, CDR2 SQIVND (reference sequence). The CDR3 coding sequence is TGTGCCAGTAGACCCCTTGACAGACCAGATACGCAGTATTTT. It yields the protein CASRPLDRPDTQYF. Using reference TRBV19 and TRBJ2-3 for the parts outside the CDR3, the full variable domain is DGGITQSPKYLFRKEGQNVTLSCEQNLNHDAMYWYRQDPGQGLRLIYYSQIVNDFQKGDIAEGYSVSREKKESFPLTVTSAQKNPTAFYLCASRPLDRPDTQYFGPGTRLTVL.

The gene calls are TRBV19 and TRBJ2-1; no definite D call. Germline assignment: CDR1 LNHDA and CDR2 SQIVND (reference sequence). The length of the CDR3 is 16 residues. The V gene lost 1 base and the J gene lost 0 bases, with 10 bases spanning the gap. The CDR3 DNA reads TGTGCCAGTAGTATAGGCCAGTCAAGCTCCTACAATGAGCAGTTCTTC. It translates to CASSIGQSSSYNEQFF.

This clone is medium-sized within its sample. This sequence joins TRBV11-3 and TRBJ2-3, with 8 bases fitting TRBD1. Germline lookup yields CDR1 SGHNT and CDR2 YENEEA. V dropped 3 bases and J dropped 6; count of bases not matched to a gene: 5. The CDR3 extends over 14 amino acids. CDR3 nucleotide sequence: TGTGCCAGCAGCTTGGGACAGGTGTACGATACGCAGTATTTT. This encodes CASSLGQVYDTQYF.

This clone was found many times. CDR3 DNA sequence: TGTGCCAGCAGTTACTCCACCGGGACAGGGGTTCACGAGCAGTACTTC. Translation: CASSYSTGTGVHEQYF. The J gene is TRBJ2-7, the V gene TRBV6-8; 10 positions agree with TRBD1. The germline V gene has CDR1 MNHGY and CDR2 SAAAGT. This CDR3 contains 16 residues. V was pared by 0 bases and J by 5 bases, with 7 bases of the junction left unmatched.

This clone was counted at least ten times. V gene TRBV23-1 combines with J gene TRBJ2-2, with no clear D. TRBV23-1 counts as an open reading frame of uncertain function. V was cut by 6 bases and J by 6 bases, with 11 bases left in between. The CDR3 has 13 residues. CDR3 coding DNA: TGCGCCAGCAGCGGCGTGGGGTCCGGGGAGCTGTTTTTT. It translates to CASSGVGSGELFF.

V and J are TRBV12-2 and TRBJ1-1; the D call in the table, TRBD1, was not verified against the DNA. TRBV12-2 represents a pseudogene. The CDR3 loop spans 15 amino acids. CDR3 DNA sequence: TGTGCAAGTCGCTTAGCCGGGGACAGGGACACTGAAGCTTTCTTT. It yields the protein CASRLAGDRDTEAFF.